The 7 T cell receptor beta chains reported below all come from one sample, sequenced in a study of blood T cells in healthy people across ages. Then a second PCR, running roughly 6 to 12 cycles, was carried out with a sample-barcoded 5' primer and a J-beta primer mix. From the 5' RACE reads, TCRdb called clonotypes with MiXCR, one entry per CDR3 protein. The table records under 2,000,000 distinct CDR3 sequences, just under 50% of them present only once. Sequenced material: blood. These receptors were obtained from a woman in her 40s in good health.

The chain has TRBV4-3 and TRBJ2-7; D may match TRBD1 or TRBD2 (7 bases each). V was shortened by 2 bases and J by 7 bases, with 18 bases between the two germline ends. The CDR3 has 15 residues. Germline-derived CDR1 and CDR2 are LGHNA and YSLEER. CDR3: CASSQQTGTNNEQYF. DNA for the CDR3: TGCGCCAGCAGCCAACAGACAGGGACTAACAATGAGCAGTACTTC.

The chain employs TRBV7-2 and TRBJ1-1; D is uncertain. Looked up from germline, CDR1 is SGHTA and CDR2 is FQGNSA. V was pared by 5 bases and J by 0 bases, with 13 bases between. The CDR3 sequence is 15 residues long. CDR3 DNA sequence: TGTGCCAGCAGCCCCCTACGGCGCGTGAACACTGAAGCTTTCTTT. Translating it yields CASSPLRRVNTEAFF.

This clonotype was recorded a few times. The chain links TRBV29-1 to TRBJ2-7, with D possibly matching TRBD2 (6 bases). Germline V gene lookup returns CDR1 SQVTM and CDR2 ANQGSEA. The CDR3 has 13 amino acids. With 2 bases removed from V and 3 bases from J, the gap between germline ends came to 11 bases. The chain's CDR3 is CSVESGTDYEQYF. DNA for the CDR3: TGCAGCGTTGAATCGGGGACTGACTACGAGCAGTACTTC.

This clonotype has more than one count but fewer than ten. The genes are TRBV6-2 or TRBV6-3 and TRBJ2-3, with unresolved D. Trimming shortened V by 6 bases and J by 4 bases, and 11 bases separated the two germline ends. The germline CDR1 and CDR2 sequences are MNHEY and SVGEGT. This CDR3 contains 13 residues. CDR3: CASSLTWADTQYF. The CDR3 nucleotides read TGTGCCAGCAGCCTTACATGGGCAGATACGCAGTATTTT.

This clonotype turned up a few times. This could be a read error, since a much larger clone is one nucleotide away. The chain is built from TRBV6-2 or TRBV6-3 and TRBJ1-2; D is unclear. V lost 2 bases, J lost 4 bases, and 2 bases lay in between. Germline CDR1 MNHEY, CDR2 SVGEGT. The CDR3 consists of 11 residues. The CDR3 DNA reads TGTGCCAGCAGTTACACCTATGGCTACACCTTC. Amino acids: CASSYTYGYTF.

The V gene is TRBV28, the J gene TRBJ2-1; 8 positions agree with TRBD2. The trim removed 6 bases at V and 3 bases at J, leaving 7 bases unmatched. This CDR3 has 15 amino acids. CDR1 and CDR2 (germline): MDHEN, SYDVKM. The CDR3 DNA reads as TGTGCCAGCAGGCGGAGCGGGGGTTTCTACAATGAGCAGTTCTTC. Its translation is CASRRSGGFYNEQFF. Drawing the rest from reference TRBV28 and TRBJ2-1, the complete variable domain is DVKVTQSSRYLVKRTGEKVFLECVQDMDHENMFWYRQDPGLGLRLIYFSYDVKMKEKGDIPEGYSVSREKKERFSLILESASTNQTSMYLCASRRSGGFYNEQFFGPGTRLTVL.

This clonotype was detected only a few times. The V and J genes are TRBV28 and TRBJ1-4, with a possible D match to TRBD1 (5 bases). This CDR3 spans 15 amino acids. Germline values: CDR1 MDHEN, CDR2 SYDVKM. Between the trimmed V and J ends, which lost 2 bases and 7 bases, there was a span of 14 bases. The CDR3 DNA reads TGTGCCAGCAGTTTACTTCAGGGAGGAGGTGAAAAACTGTTTTTT. Translated: CASSLLQGGGEKLFF.